Listed here is a single T cell receptor beta chain. TCRdb's copy holds only in-frame clones and misses some; the assay was immunoSEQ multiplex PCR. The sample yields tens of thousands of clones, 83% seen once. This sample was included in a study of T cell responses to AZD1222 COVID-19 vaccine. Per the germline V gene, CDR1 is SGDLS and CDR2 is YYNGEE. The CDR3 is 14 residues long. Trimming cost V 3 bases and J 2 bases, with 11 bases left between them. The specimen comprised peripheral blood, sampled 28 days after the second AZD1222 dose. The rearrangement links TRBV9 to TRBJ2-5, with D uncertain. This receptor was obtained from an adult who received the AZD1222 COVID-19 vaccine. The CDR3 coding sequence is TGTGCCAGCAGCGCTCGGGCAGATCAAGAGACCCAGTACTTC. It specifies CASSARADQETQYF.